Each of the 31 T cell receptor beta chains below was sequenced from the same sample in a study of blood T cell repertoires in COVID-19. TCRdb's copy holds only in-frame clones and misses some; the assay was immunoSEQ multiplex PCR. Of about 110,000 clones detected, 70% to 90% appear once; the ten largest clones hold 8% to 9%. The sample taken for sequencing was peripheral blood. These receptors were collected from a woman aged 65 to 85 who had recovered from COVID-19.

In this sample, this clone turned up once. CDR3 coding DNA: TGTGCCAGCAGTTTGAGGCAGGGGGACCTAATAAAACCTCACTTT. As protein: CASSLRQGDLIKPHF. This sequence joins TRBV28 and TRBJ1-6, with 7 bases that match TRBD1. This CDR3 contains 15 residues. Germline values: CDR1 MDHEN, CDR2 SYDVKM. V dropped 3 bases and J dropped 19; count of bases not matched to a gene: 18.

For the CDR3, the DNA is TGTGCCAGCAGTTATTTCTACGGTAACACTGAAGCTTTCTTT. This codes for CASSYFYGNTEAFF. The genes are TRBV6-2 or TRBV6-3 and TRBJ1-1; the D is unclear. Deletions cut 3 bases from V and 2 bases from J, with 10 bases between. Germline lookup yields CDR1 MNHEY and CDR2 SVGEGT. The CDR3 extends over 14 amino acids.

This rearrangement joins TRBV7-2 to TRBJ1-1; D gene uncertain. This CDR3 is 14 amino acids long. The V gene lost 2 bases and the J gene lost 1 base, with 8 bases spanning the gap. CDR1 and CDR2 (germline): SGHTA, FQGNSA. CDR3 protein: CASSLNGGNTEAFF. In DNA, the CDR3 is TGTGCCAGCAGCTTAAATGGCGGGAACACTGAAGCTTTCTTT.

This clone was seen only a few times. The chain recombines TRBV7-9 with TRBJ1-1; 9 bases line up with TRBD1. CDR1 and CDR2 from the germline V gene are SEHNR and FQNEAQ (reference sequence). This CDR3 has 15 residues. V shed 5 bases, J shed 5 bases, and the junction held 9 bases outside the gene matches. Here the CDR3 DNA reads TGTGCCAGCAGCCGACGGGGGACAGGGTGGACTGAAGCTTTCTTT. Protein: CASSRRGTGWTEAFF.

V usage is TRBV5-6 and J usage is TRBJ2-3; 14 positions agree with TRBD2. CDR1 and CDR2 (germline): SGHDT, YYEEEE. V shed 0 bases, J shed 6 bases, and the junction held 3 bases outside the gene matches. The length of the CDR3 is 16 residues. The CDR3 reads CASSLVGLAGEDTQYF. The CDR3 bases are TGTGCCAGCAGCTTGGTGGGACTAGCGGGAGAGGATACGCAGTATTTT.

This clone was seen a handful of times. The chain is built from TRBV5-6 and TRBJ1-2; tentatively, D is TRBD1 (6 bases). There are 13 residues in the CDR3. Germline CDR1 is SGHDT and CDR2 is YYEEEE. Trimming pared 3 bases from V and 4 bases from J, leaving 10 bases between. For the CDR3, the DNA is TGTGCCAGCAGCTCGCAAGGGGGCTATGGCTACACCTTC. Translation gives CASSSQGGYGYTF.

This clone was recorded only once. The chain combines TRBV7-8 with TRBJ2-1, with D possibly TRBD1 on 6 matching bases. With 5 bases removed from V and 0 bases from J, the gap between germline ends came to 20 bases. Germline V gene lookup returns CDR1 SGHVS and CDR2 FQNEAQ. This CDR3 is built from 18 residues. This CDR3 reads CASSGPGHYGSSYNEQFF. The CDR3, as DNA: TGTGCCAGCAGCGGGCCGGGACACTATGGGAGCTCCTACAATGAGCAGTTCTTC.

V and J are TRBV3-1 (or the pseudogene TRBV3-2) and TRBJ2-7; the D gene is possibly TRBD2 (6 bases). CDR3 size: 13 residues. Germline CDR1 and CDR2: LGHDT and YNNKEL (reference sequence). Trimming took 4 bases from V and 2 from J, leaving 9 bases between them. Here the CDR3 reads CASSLRTTYEQYF. The CDR3 DNA reads as TGTGCCAGCAGCCTTAGGACTACCTACGAGCAGTACTTC.

This clone was found once. The V and J genes are TRBV7-2 and TRBJ2-1; a weak D match, TRBD2 (5 bases). Trimming left V 4 bases short and J 5 bases short, with 12 bases between. From germline, CDR1 is SGHTA and CDR2 FQGNSA. This CDR3 region has 14 residues. This CDR3 reads CASSSFLANNEQFF. The CDR3 DNA is TGTGCCAGCAGCTCTTTCCTAGCAAACAATGAGCAGTTCTTC.

As DNA, the CDR3 is TGTGCCTGGAGTGCGACAGAATCTGGAAACACCATATATTTT. Translation gives CAWSATESGNTIYF. V and J are TRBV30 and TRBJ1-3; TRBD1 is a possible D gene (5 bases). Trimming pared 1 base from V and 1 base from J, leaving 8 bases between. Germline assignment: CDR1 GTSNPN and CDR2 SVGIG (reference sequence). The CDR3 runs to 14 residues.

The chain couples TRBV4-3 to TRBJ2-5, with 10 bases matching TRBD2. With V trimmed by 1 base and J by 1 base, 0 bases remained unmatched. Germline loops: CDR1 LGHNA, CDR2 YSLEER. The CDR3 is made up of 15 amino acids. The chain's CDR3 is CASSQVAGGQETQYF. CDR3 bases: TGCGCCAGCAGCCAAGTAGCGGGAGGCCAAGAGACCCAGTACTTC.

This chain connects TRBV7-3 to TRBJ2-1, with D perhaps matching TRBD1 (5 bases). V lost 0 bases to trimming and J lost 5 bases, with 14 bases between them. The length of the CDR3 is 16 residues. The germline V gene encodes CDR1 SGHTA and CDR2 FQGTGA. The CDR3 nucleotides read TGTGCCAGCAGCTTAACGGGGCGGCCGAGGAACAATGAGCAGTTCTTC. Its protein product is CASSLTGRPRNNEQFF.

This clone has just a few counts. J is TRBJ1-5 and V is TRBV19; TRBD1 agrees at 7 bases. Losses at the gene ends were 2 bases for V and 3 bases for J; bases not matched to a gene: 10. Germline V lookup: CDR1 LNHDA, CDR2 SQIVND (reference sequence). The CDR3 contains 17 residues. The CDR3 DNA reads as TGTGCCAGTAGTATAATCCCCCCGGACAGGCACAATCAGCCCCAGCATTTT. Amino acid sequence: CASSIIPPDRHNQPQHF.

The chain carries TRBV4-3 and TRBJ1-1, with D unresolved. The V gene's germline CDR1 is LGHNA and CDR2 YSLEER. The V gene lost 1 base and the J gene lost 0 bases, with 18 bases spanning the gap. The CDR3 contains 18 residues. The CDR3 is CASSQVAGAGPMNTEAFF. The CDR3 region has the DNA TGCGCCAGCAGCCAAGTCGCGGGCGCAGGACCGATGAACACTGAAGCTTTCTTT.

J is TRBJ1-2 and V is TRBV6-5; D is perhaps TRBD1 (6 bases). Trimming took off 6 bases at V and 8 bases at J, with 13 bases between the two ends. The germline V gene has CDR1 MNHEY and CDR2 SVGAGI. This CDR3 has 12 amino acids. The CDR3 bases are TGTGCCAGCAGATACAGGGAGAGCGGCTACACCTTC. As protein: CASRYRESGYTF.

This clone was seen more than once but under ten times. V and J are TRBV5-1 and TRBJ1-2; no reliable D call. The germline CDR1 and CDR2 sequences are SGHRS and YFSETQ. The CDR3 is made up of 12 amino acids. V dropped 5 bases and J dropped 1 base, with 6 bases sitting between them. The CDR3: CASREGNYGYTF. In nucleotides, the CDR3 is TGCGCCAGCAGGGAGGGTAACTATGGCTACACCTTC.

The chain uses TRBV6-5 and TRBJ2-7, with D tentatively TRBD1 (6 bases). This CDR3 has 14 residues. Trimming left V 10 bases short and J 9 bases short, with 25 bases between. CDR1 is MNHEY and CDR2 is SVGAGI in the germline V gene. The DNA for the CDR3 is TGTGCCACCGCTACCCGTCGAACAGGGACGTGGCAGTACTTC. Translated: CATATRRTGTWQYF.

The chain joins TRBV28 to TRBJ1-5; tentative D call: TRBD1 (5 bases). The V and J ends lost 11 bases and 4 bases respectively, with 15 bases between them. This CDR3 region has 13 residues. Germline V gives CDR1 MDHEN, CDR2 SYDVKM. This chain's CDR3 is CAARGVGNQPQHF. The CDR3 coding sequence is TGTGCCGCCCGGGGGGTGGGGAATCAGCCCCAGCATTTT.

The V gene is TRBV18, the J gene TRBJ2-3; TRBD1 agrees at 8 bases. The ends lost 3 bases at V and 7 bases at J; junction bases unmatched: 3. CDR3 length: 13 amino acids. CDR1 is KGHSH and CDR2 is LQKENI in the germline V gene. Written as DNA, the CDR3 is TGTGCCAGCTCACCTCAGGGGGCATATACGCAGTATTTT. It yields the protein CASSPQGAYTQYF.

The V call is TRBV2, the J call TRBJ2-7, with 9 bases lining up with TRBD1. From germline, CDR1 is SNHLY and CDR2 FYNNEI. The ends lost 0 bases at V and 4 bases at J; junction bases unmatched: 4. The CDR3 has 15 amino acids. As DNA, the CDR3 is TGTGCCAGCAGTGAAGCACCGGGGACAGGGTACGAGCAGTACTTC. It is translated as CASSEAPGTGYEQYF.

This chain uses TRBV6-5 with TRBJ2-5; 7 bases line up with TRBD2. The V segment lost 2 bases and the J segment 6 bases; nucleotides outside the gene matches: 6. Germline lookup yields CDR1 MNHEY and CDR2 SVGAGI. CDR3 length: 14 amino acids. CDR3 loop: CASSYGGGRKTQYF. DNA for the CDR3: TGTGCCAGCAGTTACGGGGGGGGGAGGAAGACCCAGTACTTC.

The gene calls are TRBV5-5 and TRBJ1-4; weak D call: TRBD1 (5 bases). V was trimmed by 2 bases and J by 5 bases, leaving 10 bases between them. The V gene's germline CDR1 is SGHKS and CDR2 YYEKEE (reference sequence). The CDR3 spans 14 residues. CDR3 in DNA: TGTGCCAGCAGCTTTGGGGCAGGGAATGAAAAACTGTTTTTT. The encoded protein is CASSFGAGNEKLFF.

This chain connects TRBV18 to TRBJ2-6; D not resolved. Trimming left V 3 bases short and J 4 bases short, with 10 bases between. Germline CDR1 is KGHSH and CDR2 is LQKENI. The CDR3 covers 15 residues. The CDR3 nucleotides are TGTGCCAGCTCACCGGCTCAGTGGGGGGCCAACGTCCTGACTTTC. Its translation is CASSPAQWGANVLTF.

This clone showed up just a few times. The chain carries TRBV9 and TRBJ2-5; D is perhaps TRBD1 (5 bases). Germline CDR1 is SGDLS and CDR2 is YYNGEE. Trimming cost V 4 bases and J 5 bases, with 9 bases left between them. The CDR3 has 12 residues. The CDR3 loop reads CASSPGRETQYF. CDR3 DNA sequence: TGTGCCAGCAGCCCAGGGCGGGAGACCCAGTACTTC.

The chain employs TRBV7-9 and TRBJ2-2; TRBD1 matches at 9 bases. The CDR3 spans 18 residues. Germline V lookup: CDR1 SEHNR, CDR2 FQNEAQ (reference sequence). V dropped 0 bases and J dropped 3; count of bases not matched to a gene: 8. CDR3: CASSLAGQGGRYTGELFF. CDR3 sequence (DNA): TGTGCCAGCAGCTTAGCGGGACAGGGAGGAAGGTACACCGGGGAGCTGTTTTTT. The full variable domain, completed using reference TRBV7-9 and TRBJ2-2, is DTGVSQNPRHKITKRGQNVTFRCDPISEHNRLYWYRQTLGQGPEFLTYFQNEAQLEKSRLLSDRFSAERPKGSFSTLEIQRTEQGDSAMYLCASSLAGQGGRYTGELFFGEGSRLTVL.

The CDR3 reads CASSPPGQILFSGNTIYF. CDR3 sequence (DNA): TGTGCCAGCAGTCCCCCAGGACAGATTCTCTTCTCTGGAAACACCATATATTTT. This chain links TRBV27 with TRBJ1-3, with D possibly matching TRBD1 (6 bases). The germline gives CDR1 MNHEY, CDR2 SMNVEV (reference sequence). This CDR3 region has 18 residues. V lost 5 bases to trimming and J lost 0 bases, with 20 bases between them.

V gene TRBV7-3 combines with J gene TRBJ2-7; the match to TRBD2 covers 10 bases. This CDR3 comprises 14 residues. V lost 5 bases and J lost 1; bases outside the gene matches: 2. Per germline, CDR1 SGHTA and CDR2 FQGTGA. The CDR3 is CASSPTSGSYEQYF. The CDR3 coding sequence is TGTGCCAGCAGCCCGACTAGCGGGTCCTACGAGCAGTACTTC.

The chain links TRBV28 to TRBJ2-5; 7 bases map to TRBD2. The V segment lost 2 bases and the J segment 5 bases; nucleotides outside the gene matches: 8. Germline values: CDR1 MDHEN, CDR2 SYDVKM. The CDR3 sequence is 15 residues long. CDR3 DNA sequence: TGTGCCAGCAGTTTAGGCGGGCAGGGAGGGGAGACCCAGTACTTC. Amino acids: CASSLGGQGGETQYF.

The chain links TRBV5-1 to TRBJ2-7, with 8 bases identical to TRBD1. Per the germline V gene, CDR1 is SGHRS and CDR2 is YFSETQ. The CDR3 sequence is 14 residues long. V gave up 4 bases and J gave up 5 bases; unmatched junction bases: 8. The CDR3 here is CASSNGQGRDEQYF. The DNA for the CDR3 is TGCGCCAGCAGCAACGGACAGGGTCGCGACGAGCAGTACTTC.

This clone was counted a single time. The chain employs TRBV28 and TRBJ1-6; D ambiguous. The length of the CDR3 is 16 residues. V was clipped by 1 base and J by 0 bases, with 7 bases between them. The germline V gene encodes CDR1 MDHEN and CDR2 SYDVKM. CDR3 residues: CASSLSLSSYNSPLHF. In DNA, the CDR3 is TGTGCCAGCAGTTTATCCCTGAGCTCCTATAATTCACCCCTCCACTTT.

CDR3 loop: CASSSHGGGFF. The CDR3 region has the DNA TGTGCCAGCAGCTCCCACGGGGGAGGGTTCTTC. The chain joins TRBV11-2 to TRBJ2-1, with D tentatively TRBD2 (6 bases). Germline V CDR1 and CDR2: SGHAT, FQNNGV. The V gene lost 4 bases and the J gene lost 15 bases, with 13 bases spanning the gap. The length of the CDR3 is 11 residues. The full variable domain, with the rest looked up from reference TRBV11-2 and TRBJ2-1, is EAGVAQSPRYKIIEKRQSVAFWCNPISGHATLYWYQQILGQGPKLLIQFQNNGVVDDSQLPKDRFSAERLKGVDSTLKIQPAKLEDSAVYLCASSSHGGGFFGPGTRLTVL.